The clone carrying this T cell receptor (beta chain) was detected only once. Germline V gene data show CDR1 as KGHSH and CDR2 as LQKENI. The CDR3 is made up of 18 amino acids. After removal of 1 base from V and 0 bases from J, the junction contained 9 bases not matched to a gene. The data were obtained in a study of identifying expanded T cells in peripheral blood. Sequencing used immunoSEQ multiplex PCR; TCRdb keeps in-frame clones, though not all of them. The data show 50,000 to 60,000 clones, approximately 80% seen once. The sequence derives from a person between 18 and 75 years old in good health. The sample consisted of blood. The rearrangement joins TRBV18 to TRBJ2-3; TRBD1 agrees at 8 bases. CDR3 nucleotide sequence: TGTGCCAGCTCACCACGCCGTCGGACAGGGTTTAGCACAGATACGCAGTATTTT. Protein sequence: CASSPRRRTGFSTDTQYF.